Listed here is a single TCR beta chain. The antigen remains unidentified. The entry originates in a study of cytomegalovirus exposure and HLA in healthy donors. General observations from the study: Confirmation in vitro established that three CMV-associated chains were specific for CMV antigens. For most TCR sequences rarity was the rule, although some public TCRs occurred in many donors. Subsequent analysis showed first-cohort TCR clusters tending to co-occur in some 120 validation repertoires. The study designated roughly 150 TCR beta chains cytomegalovirus-associated.

The protocol was immunoSEQ multiplex PCR, while the TCRdb copy is restricted to in-frame clones and leaves out a portion. Among around 230,000 clones, 70% to 90% were seen once, and the ten largest hold roughly 1.2%. The sequence was collected from a woman in her 30s in good health and CMV-seropositive. Sample: PBMCs.

CDR3 residues: CASSPLDPGNEQFF. The CDR3 nucleotides are TGTGCCAGCAGCCCATTGGACCCGGGGAATGAGCAGTTCTTC. The rearrangement joins TRBV11-3 to TRBJ2-1; perhaps TRBD2 as D (5 bases). Deletions cut 5 bases from V and 7 bases from J, with 15 bases between. Germline V gene sequence: CDR1 SGHNT, CDR2 YENEEA. This CDR3 region has 14 residues.